This T cell receptor beta chain came from a study of cytomegalovirus exposure and HLA in healthy donors. Primers for the PCR totalled 60 Vbeta and 13 Jbeta. Sequencing used immunoSEQ multiplex PCR; TCRdb keeps in-frame clones, though not all of them. The sample contains 150,000 to 200,000 clones, 84% of which appear only once. With respect to this clone: Its antigen is undetermined.

Points from the study as a whole: Earlier analysis yielded a pattern in which most TCR beta V segments were productive about 90% or about 30% of the time. Sequencing probably produced one cluster of sequence variants that were highly shared. Serostatus for CMV was the only available immune exposure information.

CDR1 is SEHNR, CDR2 FQNEAQ, per germline (reference sequence). The CDR3 runs to 16 residues. V lost 3 bases and J lost 2; bases outside the gene matches: 6. Input material: PBMCs. The sequence was obtained from a man in his fifties or sixties in good health and CMV-seropositive. This chain links TRBV7-9 with TRBJ2-5; 10 bases line up with TRBD1. CDR3 residues: CASSLAGTGVQETQYF. The CDR3, as DNA: TGTGCCAGCAGCTTGGCCGGGACAGGGGTTCAAGAGACCCAGTACTTC.